The following is a T cell receptor beta chain sequence with its context. This specimen belongs to a study of T cell responses to AZD1222 COVID-19 vaccine. Clones were sequenced by immunoSEQ multiplex PCR, and TCRdb holds only the in-frame ones, with some missing. The data contain tens of thousands of clones, approximately 80% of them singletons. The CDR3 is 15 residues long. V was pared by 2 bases and J by 1 base, with 9 bases between. Looked up from germline, CDR1 is SGHTA and CDR2 is FQGTGA. This receptor was identified in an adult who received the AZD1222 COVID-19 vaccine. The V and J genes are TRBV7-3 and TRBJ1-5, with unresolved D. The source material was peripheral blood, sampled 28 days after the second AZD1222 dose. The CDR3 DNA reads TGTGCCAGCAGCTTACGAGGCGGGAGCAATCAGCCCCAGCATTTT. The encoded protein is CASSLRGGSNQPQHF.